Each of the 16 T cell receptor beta chains below was sequenced from the same sample in a study of human T cells and chemical hapten exposure. Time point reported: patch test 1, 2 weeks after DPC sensitization. As for treatment: therapeutic diphenylcyclopropenone sensitization with weekly scalp DPC. TCRdb re-called the RACE reads with MiXCR, one entry per CDR3 protein. Of fewer than 500,000 distinct CDR3 sequences in the sample, around 5% were seen once. The input for sequencing was whole blood, taken in connection with sensitization to the hapten diphenylcyclopropenone (DPC). These receptor sequences come from a woman in her forties or fifties with alopecia areata. Some clones in this sample may be carry-over from other donors' samples.

The V and J genes are TRBV6-6 and TRBJ2-2; 9 nucleotides line up with TRBD1. The germline CDR1 and CDR2 sequences are MNHNY and SVGAGI (reference sequence). J was trimmed by 5 bases and V by 8 bases; bases with no gene match: 3. The CDR3 loop spans 13 amino acids. CDR3: CASGTGMTGELFF. In nucleotides, the CDR3 is TGTGCCAGCGGGACAGGGATGACCGGGGAGCTGTTTTTT.

This clonotype appeared a few times. V usage is TRBV12-3 or TRBV12-4 and J usage is TRBJ2-7; TRBD2 matches 9 bases. There are 14 residues in the CDR3. V was pared by 7 bases and J by 4 bases, with 8 bases of the junction left unmatched. The DNA of the CDR3 is TGTGCCAGCAAAGGCGCTAGCGGGGAATACGAGCAGTACTTC. This encodes CASKGASGEYEQYF.

There are a few counts of this clonotype. The chain is built from TRBV7-2 and TRBJ1-6, with D perhaps TRBD1 (5 bases). Germline V gene sequence: CDR1 SGHTA, CDR2 FQGNSA. The germline V and J ends were trimmed by 5 bases and 9 bases, with 17 bases remaining between them. The CDR3 runs 15 residues. CDR3 sequence: CASSPRAGNGSPLHF. The CDR3, as DNA: TGTGCCAGCAGCCCAAGGGCAGGGAATGGTTCACCCCTCCACTTT.

At least ten counts were recorded for this clonotype. The gene calls are TRBV29-1 and TRBJ1-3; D is undetermined. From germline, CDR1 is SQVTM and CDR2 ANQGSEA. Trimming pared 3 bases from V and 3 bases from J, leaving 3 bases between. The CDR3 length is 11 residues. DNA of the CDR3: TGCAGCGTTGATAGTGGAAACACCATATATTTT. It codes for CSVDSGNTIYF.

The V gene is TRBV6-9, the J gene TRBJ2-1; no clear D. The CDR3 runs to 14 residues. Per the germline V gene, CDR1 is MNHGY and CDR2 is SVAAGI. The V gene lost 6 bases and the J gene lost 2 bases, with 11 bases spanning the gap. CDR3 protein: CASRKDGPYNEQFF. CDR3 nucleotides: TGTGCCAGCAGGAAGGATGGTCCCTACAATGAGCAGTTCTTC.

The rearrangement links TRBV29-1 to TRBJ1-1; D gene unclear. In germline, CDR1 is SQVTM, CDR2 ANQGSEA. The CDR3 is 13 amino acids. V lost 7 bases, J lost 1 base, and 13 bases lay in between. DNA for the CDR3: TGCAGCGGGCAAAGCTCGTGGAACACTGAAGCTTTCTTT. Its translation is CSGQSSWNTEAFF.

The chain employs TRBV27 and TRBJ2-7; TRBD2 matches at 11 bases. This CDR3 has 17 amino acids. V trimming: 4 bases; J trimming: 6 bases; junction bases outside the gene matches: 14. The germline gives CDR1 MNHEY, CDR2 SMNVEV (reference sequence). This CDR3 is CASSSRTSGPGGGEQYF. For the CDR3, the DNA is TGTGCCAGCAGTTCACGGACTAGCGGGCCAGGGGGCGGCGAGCAGTACTTC.

This clonotype was observed at least ten times. V and J are TRBV28 and TRBJ2-7; TRBD2 aligns across 7 bases. The trim removed 7 bases at V and 1 base at J, leaving 1 base unmatched. CDR1 MDHEN and CDR2 SYDVKM come from the germline V gene. This CDR3 is built from 12 residues. The CDR3 here is CASTGGSYEQYF. The CDR3, as DNA: TGTGCCAGCACGGGAGGATCCTACGAGCAGTACTTC.

There are many counts of this clonotype. The V gene is TRBV5-1, the J gene TRBJ2-5; no clear D. The CDR3 consists of 16 residues. The V gene's germline CDR1 is SGHRS and CDR2 YFSETQ. V lost 0 bases and J 1 base, leaving 13 bases between the germline ends. The CDR3 bases are TGCGCCAGCAGCTTGGGGTACAGAGGACCCCAAGAGACCCAGTACTTC. It encodes CASSLGYRGPQETQYF.

Comment on this clonotype: It may be a read error: a sequence one base away is much more abundant. CDR3 in amino acids: CASSLRQWGGTWGTQYF. The CDR3 DNA sequence: TGTGCCAGCAGCCTGCGACAGTGGGGAGGAACCTGGGGTACGCAGTATTTT. The chain links TRBV3-1 to TRBJ2-3, with D perhaps TRBD2 (6 bases). The V gene's germline CDR1 is LGHDT and CDR2 YNNKEL (reference sequence). This CDR3 region has 17 residues. Trimming pared 4 bases from V and 8 bases from J, leaving 25 bases between.

This clonotype was picked up many times. The chain uses TRBV29-1 and TRBJ1-2, with 7 bases aligning to TRBD1. The CDR3 is made up of 12 amino acids. Trimming removed 6 bases from V and 2 bases from J; junction bases left unmatched: 3. In germline, CDR1 is SQVTM, CDR2 ANQGSEA. CDR3 nucleotides: TGCAGCGTGCTGGACAGGAACTATGGCTACACCTTC. Translating gives CSVLDRNYGYTF.

The chain has TRBV5-1 and TRBJ1-2, with 9 bases fitting TRBD1. Germline V gives CDR1 SGHRS, CDR2 YFSETQ. The V segment lost 0 bases and the J segment 1 base; nucleotides outside the gene matches: 1. The CDR3 is 15 residues long. In DNA form, the CDR3 reads TGCGCCAGCAGCTTGGGACAGGGGGATAACTATGGCTACACCTTC. It is translated as CASSLGQGDNYGYTF.

This clonotype was counted ten times or more. The chain uses TRBV9 and TRBJ1-2; no clear D gene. The germline V gene has CDR1 SGDLS and CDR2 YYNGEE. The CDR3 consists of 16 residues. V was trimmed by 2 bases and J by 0 bases, leaving 14 bases between them. The DNA for the CDR3 is TGTGCCAGCAGCGTTTCCAGACGGAGTTCTAACTATGGCTACACCTTC. It translates to CASSVSRRSSNYGYTF.

The DNA for the CDR3 is TGCAGTGCTAGGGGGGACGCGAGCTCCTACGAGCAGTACTTC. Protein sequence: CSARGDASSYEQYF. The chain links TRBV20-1 to TRBJ2-7, with D perhaps matching TRBD1 or TRBD2 (5 bases each). V gave up 3 bases and J gave up 0 bases, with 12 bases separating them. Germline loops: CDR1 DFQATT, CDR2 SNEGSKA (reference sequence). There are 14 residues in the CDR3.

The table lists this clonotype with many counts. V and J are TRBV5-5 and TRBJ2-1; TRBD1 is a possible D gene (5 bases). V was shortened by 3 bases and J by 0 bases, with 10 bases between the two germline ends. The CDR3 spans 15 residues. Germline-derived CDR1 and CDR2 are SGHKS and YYEKEE (reference sequence). In DNA, the CDR3 is TGTGCCAGCAGCTCGACAGAGAGCTCCTACAATGAGCAGTTCTTC. Translating it yields CASSSTESSYNEQFF. The variable domain in full, with the rest retrieved from reference TRBV5-5 and TRBJ2-1, is DAGVTQSPTHLIKTRGQQVTLRCSPISGHKSVSWYQQVLGQGPQFIFQYYEKEERGRGNFPDRFSARQFPNYSSELNVNALLLGDSALYLCASSSTESSYNEQFFGPGTRLTVL.

The chain recombines TRBV4-3 with TRBJ2-7; D remains unclear. This CDR3 is built from 12 residues. Germline-derived CDR1 and CDR2 are LGHNA and YSLEER. Trimming shortened V by 3 bases and J by 10 bases, and 13 bases separated the two germline ends. The chain's CDR3 is CASSHKVELQYF. The CDR3 coding sequence is TGCGCCAGCAGCCATAAGGTGGAGTTACAGTACTTC.